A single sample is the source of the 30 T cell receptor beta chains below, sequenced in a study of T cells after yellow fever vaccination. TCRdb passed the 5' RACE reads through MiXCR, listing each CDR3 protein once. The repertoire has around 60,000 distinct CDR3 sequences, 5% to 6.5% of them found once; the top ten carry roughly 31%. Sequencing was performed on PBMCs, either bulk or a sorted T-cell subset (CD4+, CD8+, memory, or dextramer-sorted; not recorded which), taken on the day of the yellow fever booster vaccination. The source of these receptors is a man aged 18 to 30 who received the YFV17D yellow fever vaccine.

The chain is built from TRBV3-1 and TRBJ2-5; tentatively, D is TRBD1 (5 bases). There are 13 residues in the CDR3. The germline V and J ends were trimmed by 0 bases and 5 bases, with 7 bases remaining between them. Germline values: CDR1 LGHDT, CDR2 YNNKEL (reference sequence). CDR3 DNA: TGTGCCAGCAGCCAAGAAAACAGGGAGACCCAGTACTTC. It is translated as CASSQENRETQYF.

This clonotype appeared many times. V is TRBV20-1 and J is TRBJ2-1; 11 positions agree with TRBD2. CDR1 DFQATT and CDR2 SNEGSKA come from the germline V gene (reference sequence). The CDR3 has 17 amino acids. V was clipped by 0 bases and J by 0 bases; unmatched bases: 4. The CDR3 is CSARDPGLAVSYNEQFF. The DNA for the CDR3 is TGCAGTGCTAGAGACCCGGGACTAGCGGTCTCCTACAATGAGCAGTTCTTC.

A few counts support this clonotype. CDR3 in amino acids: CASSFSAVGHNEQFF. For the CDR3, the DNA is TGTGCCAGCAGTTTTTCGGCAGTGGGACACAATGAGCAGTTCTTC. This chain uses TRBV27 with TRBJ2-1; tentatively, D is TRBD1 or TRBD2 (5 bases each). The CDR3 contains 15 residues. CDR1 MNHEY and CDR2 SMNVEV come from the germline V gene (reference sequence). Trimming removed 3 bases at V and 5 bases at J, with 14 bases between.

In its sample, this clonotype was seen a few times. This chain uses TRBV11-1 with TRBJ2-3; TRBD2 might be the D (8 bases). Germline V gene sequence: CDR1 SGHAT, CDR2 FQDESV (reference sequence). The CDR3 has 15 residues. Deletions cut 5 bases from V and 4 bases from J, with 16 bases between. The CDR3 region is CASSPFSGTADTQYF. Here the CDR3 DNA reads TGTGCCAGCAGCCCTTTTAGCGGGACAGCAGATACGCAGTATTTT.

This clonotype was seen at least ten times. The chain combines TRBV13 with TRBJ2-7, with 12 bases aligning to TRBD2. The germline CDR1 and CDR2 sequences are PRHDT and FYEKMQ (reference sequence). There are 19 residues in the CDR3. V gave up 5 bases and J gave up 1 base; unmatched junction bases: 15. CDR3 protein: CASSPKTSSGGARSYEQYF. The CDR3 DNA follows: TGTGCCAGCAGCCCAAAGACCTCTAGCGGGGGGGCCCGGTCCTACGAGCAGTACTTC.

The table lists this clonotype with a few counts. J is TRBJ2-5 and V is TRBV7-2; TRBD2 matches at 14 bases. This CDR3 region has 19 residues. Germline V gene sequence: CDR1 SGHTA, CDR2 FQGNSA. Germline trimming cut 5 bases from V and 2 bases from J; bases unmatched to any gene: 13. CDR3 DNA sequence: TGTGCCAGCAGCCCCATTAGGACGGGACTAGCGGGGGAGCAAGAGACCCAGTACTTC. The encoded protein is CASSPIRTGLAGEQETQYF.

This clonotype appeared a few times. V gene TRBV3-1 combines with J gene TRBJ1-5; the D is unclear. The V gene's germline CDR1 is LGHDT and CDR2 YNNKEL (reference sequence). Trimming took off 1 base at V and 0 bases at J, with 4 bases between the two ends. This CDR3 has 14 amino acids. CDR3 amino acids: CASSQVASNQPQHF. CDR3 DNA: TGTGCCAGCAGCCAAGTCGCTAGCAATCAGCCCCAGCATTTT.

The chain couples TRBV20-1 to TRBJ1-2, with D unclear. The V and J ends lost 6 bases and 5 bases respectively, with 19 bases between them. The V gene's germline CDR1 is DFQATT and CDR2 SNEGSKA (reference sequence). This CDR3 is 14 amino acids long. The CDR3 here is CSAPPPAERYGYTF. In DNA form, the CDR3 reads TGCAGTGCCCCCCCGCCGGCCGAGAGATATGGCTACACCTTC.

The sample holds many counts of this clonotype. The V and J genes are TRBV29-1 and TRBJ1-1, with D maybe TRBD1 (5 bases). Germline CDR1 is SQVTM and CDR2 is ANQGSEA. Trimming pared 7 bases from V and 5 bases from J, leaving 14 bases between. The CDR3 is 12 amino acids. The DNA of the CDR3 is TGCAGCGCTGAGTCCGGGGGGACTGAAGCTTTCTTT. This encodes CSAESGGTEAFF. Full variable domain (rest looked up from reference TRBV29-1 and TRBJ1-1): SAVISQKPSRDICQRGTSLTIQCQVDSQVTMMFWYRQQPGQSLTLIATANQGSEATYESGFVIDKFPISRPNLTFSTLTVSNMSPEDSSIYLCSAESGGTEAFFGQGTRLTVV.

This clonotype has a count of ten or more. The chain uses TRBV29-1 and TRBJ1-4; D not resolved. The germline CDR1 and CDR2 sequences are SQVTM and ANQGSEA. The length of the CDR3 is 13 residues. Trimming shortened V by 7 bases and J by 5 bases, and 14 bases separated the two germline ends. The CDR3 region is CSAQGRGNEKLFF. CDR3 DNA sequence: TGCAGCGCCCAAGGCAGAGGGAATGAAAAACTGTTTTTT.

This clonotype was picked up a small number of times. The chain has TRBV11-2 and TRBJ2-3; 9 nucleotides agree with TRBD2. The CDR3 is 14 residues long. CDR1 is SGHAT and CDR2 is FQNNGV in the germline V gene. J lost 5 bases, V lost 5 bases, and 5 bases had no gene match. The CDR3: CASSPRGGIDTQYF. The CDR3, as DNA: TGTGCCAGCAGCCCGCGGGGGGGAATAGATACGCAGTATTTT.

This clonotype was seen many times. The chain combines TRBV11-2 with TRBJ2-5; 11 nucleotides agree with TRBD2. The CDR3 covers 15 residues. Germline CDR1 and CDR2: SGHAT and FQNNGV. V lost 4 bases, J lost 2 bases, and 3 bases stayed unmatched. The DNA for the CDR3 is TGTGCCAGCAGCTGGGGACTAGCGGCGCAAGAGACCCAGTACTTC. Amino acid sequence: CASSWGLAAQETQYF.

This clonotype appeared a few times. The CDR3 DNA sequence: TGTGCCAGCAGTTATTTAGGAAGAGAGTACGAGACCCAGTACTTC. The encoded protein is CASSYLGREYETQYF. The rearrangement uses TRBV6-6 and TRBJ2-5; D unresolved. The germline V and J ends were trimmed by 3 bases and 5 bases, with 16 bases remaining between them. Looked up from germline, CDR1 is MNHNY and CDR2 is SVGAGI (reference sequence). The CDR3 loop spans 15 amino acids.

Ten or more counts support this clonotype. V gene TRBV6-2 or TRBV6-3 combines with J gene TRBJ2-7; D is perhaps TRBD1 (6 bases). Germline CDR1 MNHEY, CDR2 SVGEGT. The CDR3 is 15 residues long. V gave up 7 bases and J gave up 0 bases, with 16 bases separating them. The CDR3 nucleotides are TGTGCCAGCAACATGGGGGCAGGGAGCTCCTACGAGCAGTACTTC. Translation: CASNMGAGSSYEQYF.

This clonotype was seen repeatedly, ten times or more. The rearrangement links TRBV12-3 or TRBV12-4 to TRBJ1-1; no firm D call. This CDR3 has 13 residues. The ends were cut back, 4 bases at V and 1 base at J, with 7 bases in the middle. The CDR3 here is CASSSSPNTEAFF. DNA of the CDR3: TGTGCCAGCAGTTCCTCCCCGAACACTGAAGCTTTCTTT.

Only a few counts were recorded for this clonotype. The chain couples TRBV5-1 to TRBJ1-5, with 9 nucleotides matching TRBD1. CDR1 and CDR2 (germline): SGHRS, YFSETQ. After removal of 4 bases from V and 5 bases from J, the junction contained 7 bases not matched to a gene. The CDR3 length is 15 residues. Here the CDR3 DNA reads TGCGCCAGCAGCCCCGGACAGGGGCCACATCAGCCCCAGCATTTT. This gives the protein CASSPGQGPHQPQHF.

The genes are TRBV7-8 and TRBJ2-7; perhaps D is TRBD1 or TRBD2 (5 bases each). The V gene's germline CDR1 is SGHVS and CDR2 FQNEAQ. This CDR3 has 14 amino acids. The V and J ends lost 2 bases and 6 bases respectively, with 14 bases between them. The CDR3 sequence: CASSLSGPRSEQYV. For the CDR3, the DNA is TGTGCCAGCAGCTTATCGGGGCCGAGGTCCGAGCAGTACGTC.

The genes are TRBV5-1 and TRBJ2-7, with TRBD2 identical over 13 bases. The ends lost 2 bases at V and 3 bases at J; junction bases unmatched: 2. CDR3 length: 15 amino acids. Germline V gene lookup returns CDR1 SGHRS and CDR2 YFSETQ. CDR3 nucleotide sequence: TGCGCCAGCAGCTTCGGGACTAGCGGGGTCTACGAGCAGTACTTC. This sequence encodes CASSFGTSGVYEQYF.

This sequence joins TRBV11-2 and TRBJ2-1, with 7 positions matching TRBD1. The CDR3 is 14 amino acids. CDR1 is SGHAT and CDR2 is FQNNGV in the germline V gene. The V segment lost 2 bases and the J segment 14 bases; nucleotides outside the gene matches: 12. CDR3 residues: CASSLFPRWQGEFF. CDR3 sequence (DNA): TGTGCCAGCAGCTTATTTCCAAGGTGGCAGGGGGAGTTCTTC.

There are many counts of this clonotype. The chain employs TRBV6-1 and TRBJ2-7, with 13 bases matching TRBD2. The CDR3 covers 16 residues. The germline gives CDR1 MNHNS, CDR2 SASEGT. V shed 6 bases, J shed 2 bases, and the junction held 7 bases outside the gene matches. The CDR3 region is CASSLGLAGAAYEQYF. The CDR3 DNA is TGTGCCAGCAGCCTCGGACTAGCGGGGGCCGCCTACGAGCAGTACTTC.

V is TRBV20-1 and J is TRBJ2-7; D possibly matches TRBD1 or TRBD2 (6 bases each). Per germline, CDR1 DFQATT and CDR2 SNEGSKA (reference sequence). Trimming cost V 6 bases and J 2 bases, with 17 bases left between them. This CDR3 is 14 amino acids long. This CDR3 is CSASDGGRAYEQYV. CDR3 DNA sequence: TGCAGTGCCAGTGACGGGGGCCGGGCCTACGAGCAGTACGTC.

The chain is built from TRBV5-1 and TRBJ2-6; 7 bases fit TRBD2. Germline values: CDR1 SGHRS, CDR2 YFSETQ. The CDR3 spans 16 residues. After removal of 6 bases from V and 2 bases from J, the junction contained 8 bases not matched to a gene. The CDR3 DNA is TGCGCCAGCACCCCGGGGGGTACCCCTGGGGCCAACGTCCTGACTTTC. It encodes CASTPGGTPGANVLTF.

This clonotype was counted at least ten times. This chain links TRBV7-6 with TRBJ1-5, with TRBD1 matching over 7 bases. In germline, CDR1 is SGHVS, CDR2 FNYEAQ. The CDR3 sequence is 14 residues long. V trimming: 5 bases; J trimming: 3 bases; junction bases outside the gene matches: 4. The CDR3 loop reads CASSPDRVNQPQHF. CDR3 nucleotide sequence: TGTGCCAGCAGCCCTGACAGGGTCAATCAGCCCCAGCATTTT.

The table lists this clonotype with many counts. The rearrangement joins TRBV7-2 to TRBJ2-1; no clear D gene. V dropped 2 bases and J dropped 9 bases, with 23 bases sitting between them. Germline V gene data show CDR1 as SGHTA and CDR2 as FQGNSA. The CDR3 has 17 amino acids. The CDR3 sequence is CASSLFSGRVEFSEQFF. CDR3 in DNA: TGTGCCAGCAGCTTATTTTCGGGTAGAGTAGAATTCAGTGAGCAGTTCTTC.

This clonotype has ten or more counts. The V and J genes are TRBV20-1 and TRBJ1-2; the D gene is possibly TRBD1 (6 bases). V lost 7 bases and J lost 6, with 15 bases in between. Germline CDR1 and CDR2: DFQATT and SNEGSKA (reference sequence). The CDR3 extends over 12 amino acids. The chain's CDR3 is CSVRGGWNGYTF. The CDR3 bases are TGCAGTGTCAGAGGGGGTTGGAATGGCTACACCTTC.

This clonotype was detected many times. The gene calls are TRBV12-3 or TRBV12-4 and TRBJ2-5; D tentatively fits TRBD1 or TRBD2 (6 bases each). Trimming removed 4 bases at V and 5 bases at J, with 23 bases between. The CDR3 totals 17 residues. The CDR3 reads CASSSRGRGSVGETQYF. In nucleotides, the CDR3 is TGTGCCAGCAGTTCGCGGGGCAGGGGCTCCGTTGGGGAGACCCAGTACTTC.

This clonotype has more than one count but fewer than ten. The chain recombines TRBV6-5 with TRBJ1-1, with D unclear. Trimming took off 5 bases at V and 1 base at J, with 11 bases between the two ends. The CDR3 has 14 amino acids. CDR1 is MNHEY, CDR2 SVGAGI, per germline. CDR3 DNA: TGTGCCAGCAGTCCTGAGACACCGAACACTGAAGCTTTCTTT. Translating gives CASSPETPNTEAFF.

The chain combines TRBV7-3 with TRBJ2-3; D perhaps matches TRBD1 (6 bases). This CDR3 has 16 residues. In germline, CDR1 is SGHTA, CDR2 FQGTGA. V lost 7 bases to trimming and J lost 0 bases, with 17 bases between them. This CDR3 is CASNQFGGRSTDTQYF. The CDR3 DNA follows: TGTGCCAGCAACCAATTTGGGGGCCGGAGCACAGATACGCAGTATTTT.

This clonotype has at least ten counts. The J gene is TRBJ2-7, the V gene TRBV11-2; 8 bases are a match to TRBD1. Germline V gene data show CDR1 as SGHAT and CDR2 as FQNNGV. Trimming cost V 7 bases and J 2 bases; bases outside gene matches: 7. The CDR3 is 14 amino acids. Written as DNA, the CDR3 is TGTGCCAGCAACATAGGCAGGGGGCCCTACGAGCAGTACTTC. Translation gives CASNIGRGPYEQYF. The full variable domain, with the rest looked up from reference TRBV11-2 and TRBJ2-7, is EAGVAQSPRYKIIEKRQSVAFWCNPISGHATLYWYQQILGQGPKLLIQFQNNGVVDDSQLPKDRFSAERLKGVDSTLKIQPAKLEDSAVYLCASNIGRGPYEQYFGPGTRLTVT.

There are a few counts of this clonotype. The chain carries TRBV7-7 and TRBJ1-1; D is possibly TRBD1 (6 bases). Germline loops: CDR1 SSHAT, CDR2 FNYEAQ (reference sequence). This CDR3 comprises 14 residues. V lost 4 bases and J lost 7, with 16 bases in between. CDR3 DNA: TGTGCCAGCAGCTCGGCGACAGGACCGATTGAAGCTTTCTTT. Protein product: CASSSATGPIEAFF.